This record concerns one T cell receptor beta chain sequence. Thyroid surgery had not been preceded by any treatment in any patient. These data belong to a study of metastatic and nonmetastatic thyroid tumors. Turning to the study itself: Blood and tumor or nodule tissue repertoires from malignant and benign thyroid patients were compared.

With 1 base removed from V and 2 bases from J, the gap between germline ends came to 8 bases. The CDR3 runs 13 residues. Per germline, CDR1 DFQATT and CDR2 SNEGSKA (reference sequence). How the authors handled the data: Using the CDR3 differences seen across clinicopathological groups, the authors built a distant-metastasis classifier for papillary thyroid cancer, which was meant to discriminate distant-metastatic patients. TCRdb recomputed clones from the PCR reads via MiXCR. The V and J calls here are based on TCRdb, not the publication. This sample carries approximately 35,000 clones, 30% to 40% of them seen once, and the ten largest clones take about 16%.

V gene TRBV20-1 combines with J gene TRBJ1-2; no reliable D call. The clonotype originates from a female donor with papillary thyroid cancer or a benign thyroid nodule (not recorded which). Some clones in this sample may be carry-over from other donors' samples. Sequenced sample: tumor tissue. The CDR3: CSARGGLNYGYTF. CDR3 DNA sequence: TGCAGTGCTAGAGGTGGCCTAAACTATGGCTACACCTTC.